The rows below give T cell receptor beta chains drawn from one sample of a study of vaccination effects on CD4 cells after COVID-19. The method was immunoSEQ multiplex PCR; TCRdb's version includes in-frame clones alone and lacks a portion of them. The table has roughly 30,000 clones, 70% seen once. The antigens for these receptors are not known. Source: CD4+ T cells from PBMCs cultured without peptide, taken before COVID-19 vaccination. These receptors all come from a human donor who received a COVID-19 vaccine. Both conserved end residues are part of each CDR3. D genes are given only for firm matches. Rows give clone size only sometimes, using once, few, many, or a class for an expanded clone.

clone size: once
J gene: TRBJ2-5
D gene: .
V gene: TRBV7-6
CDR3 protein: CASSHPGGTQETQYF
CDR3 DNA: TGTGCCAGCAGCCATCCAGGGGGGACCCAAGAGACCCAGTACTTC

clone size: .
J gene: TRBJ1-2
D gene: TRBD1
V gene: TRBV2
CDR3 protein: CASGTQGKNGYTF
CDR3 DNA: TGTGCCAGCGGAACACAGGGGAAGAATGGCTACACCTTC

clone size: .
J gene: TRBJ1-2
D gene: .
V gene: TRBV4-1
CDR3 protein: CASSPDTNYGYTF
CDR3 DNA: TGCGCCAGCAGCCCTGACACTAACTATGGCTACACCTTC

clone size: .
J gene: TRBJ2-3
D gene: TRBD2
V gene: TRBV5-4
CDR3 protein: CASSSRLAGVDTQYF
CDR3 DNA: TGTGCCAGCAGCTCCCGACTAGCGGGAGTCGATACGCAGTATTTT

clone size: .
J gene: TRBJ1-6
D gene: .
V gene: TRBV7-9
CDR3 protein: CASSPGQNYSPLHF
CDR3 DNA: TGTGCCAGCAGCCCCGGACAGAATTATTCACCCCTCCACTTT

clone size: .
J gene: TRBJ2-1
D gene: .
V gene: TRBV4-2
CDR3 protein: CASSHENNEQFF
CDR3 DNA: TGTGCCAGCAGCCACGAGAACAATGAGCAGTTCTTC

clone size: .
J gene: TRBJ2-1
D gene: TRBD2
V gene: TRBV11-2
CDR3 protein: CASSLALTSGRAGEQFF
CDR3 DNA: TGTGCCAGCAGCTTAGCCTTGACTAGCGGGAGGGCGGGTGAGCAGTTCTTC

clone size: .
J gene: TRBJ1-1
D gene: TRBD1
V gene: TRBV5-4
CDR3 protein: CASSEQGYTEAFF
CDR3 DNA: TGTGCCAGCAGCGAACAGGGGTACACTGAAGCTTTCTTT

clone size: few
J gene: TRBJ1-5
D gene: .
V gene: TRBV30
CDR3 protein: CAWSAGYGQPQHF
CDR3 DNA: TGTGCCTGGAGCGCAGGGTATGGTCAGCCCCAGCATTTT

clone size: .
J gene: TRBJ1-2
D gene: TRBD1
V gene: TRBV20-1
CDR3 protein: CSGAGGRGYTF
CDR3 DNA: TGCAGTGGAGCAGGGGGCCGTGGCTACACCTTC

clone size: .
J gene: TRBJ2-1
D gene: .
V gene: TRBV5-6
CDR3 protein: CASSLGVGQAISEQFF
CDR3 DNA: TGTGCCAGCAGCTTGGGCGTCGGGCAGGCCATCTCTGAGCAGTTCTTC

clone size: few
J gene: TRBJ2-7
D gene: TRBD2
V gene: TRBV27
CDR3 protein: CASSSVVVGGGDVGQYF
CDR3 DNA: TGTGCCAGCAGTTCCGTGGTAGTCGGCGGGGGGGACGTAGGGCAGTACTTC

clone size: .
J gene: TRBJ2-1
D gene: .
V gene: TRBV4-1
CDR3 protein: CASKGIIGGANNEQFF
CDR3 DNA: TGCGCCAGCAAGGGCATAATCGGGGGCGCAAACAATGAGCAGTTCTTC

clone size: once
J gene: TRBJ2-1
D gene: TRBD1
V gene: TRBV5-4
CDR3 protein: CASSLTGPYNEQFF
CDR3 DNA: TGTGCCAGCAGCCTGACAGGGCCCTACAATGAGCAGTTCTTC

clone size: .
J gene: TRBJ2-1
D gene: TRBD2
V gene: TRBV5-4
CDR3 protein: CASSRGGDRSNEQFF
CDR3 DNA: TGTGCCAGCAGCCGGGGGGGAGACAGGAGTAATGAGCAGTTCTTC

clone size: .
J gene: TRBJ1-2
D gene: TRBD1
V gene: TRBV20-1
CDR3 protein: CSASGGQGAYGYTF
CDR3 DNA: TGCAGTGCTAGTGGGGGACAGGGGGCTTATGGCTACACCTTC

clone size: .
J gene: TRBJ2-2
D gene: TRBD2
V gene: TRBV2
CDR3 protein: CASSGVGSGRTGELFF
CDR3 DNA: TGTGCCAGCAGTGGGGTCGGTAGCGGGAGGACCGGGGAGCTGTTTTTT

clone size: .
J gene: TRBJ2-4
D gene: TRBD2
V gene: TRBV19
CDR3 protein: CASSGLADNKNIQYF
CDR3 DNA: TGTGCCAGTAGTGGGCTAGCGGATAACAAAAACATTCAGTACTTC

clone size: .
J gene: TRBJ1-2
D gene: .
V gene: TRBV5-1
CDR3 protein: CASSLDNYGYTF
CDR3 DNA: TGCGCCAGCAGCTTGGACAACTATGGCTACACCTTC

clone size: .
J gene: TRBJ2-7
D gene: .
V gene: TRBV4-1
CDR3 protein: CASSQRGSSYEQYF
CDR3 DNA: TGCGCCAGCAGCCAACGGGGGAGTTCCTACGAGCAGTACTTC

clone size: .
J gene: TRBJ2-7
D gene: .
V gene: TRBV7-2
CDR3 protein: CASSLYRVGQGYYEQYF
CDR3 DNA: TGTGCCAGCAGCTTATATCGGGTCGGGCAGGGGTACTACGAGCAGTACTTC

clone size: .
J gene: TRBJ2-1
D gene: TRBD2
V gene: TRBV10-3
CDR3 protein: CAISAVAGILNNEQFF
CDR3 DNA: TGTGCCATCAGTGCGGTAGCGGGGATACTAAACAATGAGCAGTTCTTC

clone size: .
J gene: TRBJ2-7
D gene: .
V gene: TRBV6-5
CDR3 protein: CASSLSRSRLTYEQYF
CDR3 DNA: TGTGCCAGCAGTTTATCCCGCTCCAGACTAACCTACGAGCAGTACTTC

clone size: few
J gene: TRBJ1-2
D gene: TRBD1
V gene: TRBV25-1
CDR3 protein: CASSLTGVYGYTF
CDR3 DNA: TGTGCCAGCAGTTTGACAGGGGTCTATGGCTACACCTTC

clone size: few
J gene: TRBJ1-4
D gene: TRBD1
V gene: TRBV5-1
CDR3 protein: CASSLDRAGKLFF
CDR3 DNA: TGCGCCAGCAGTTTGGACAGGGCGGGGAAACTGTTTTTT

clone size: once
J gene: TRBJ1-4
D gene: TRBD1
V gene: TRBV9
CDR3 protein: CASSEAGGTNEKLFF
CDR3 DNA: TGTGCCAGCAGCGAAGCAGGGGGAACTAATGAAAAACTGTTTTTT

clone size: .
J gene: TRBJ1-4
D gene: TRBD1
V gene: TRBV6-5
CDR3 protein: CASSRDRGVEKLFF
CDR3 DNA: TGTGCCAGCAGCCGGGACAGGGGCGTTGAAAAACTGTTTTTT

clone size: .
J gene: TRBJ1-4
D gene: .
V gene: TRBV25-1
CDR3 protein: CASSSLQIEEKLFF
CDR3 DNA: TGTGCCAGCAGCTCCCTACAGATAGAAGAAAAACTGTTTTTT

clone size: .
J gene: TRBJ2-6
D gene: .
V gene: TRBV6-5
CDR3 protein: CASGRQYSGANVLTF
CDR3 DNA: TGTGCCAGCGGGAGACAGTACTCTGGGGCCAACGTCCTGACTTTC

clone size: .
J gene: TRBJ1-5
D gene: .
V gene: TRBV12-5
CDR3 protein: CASGSGANQPQHF
CDR3 DNA: TGTGCTAGTGGTTCAGGAGCTAATCAGCCCCAGCATTTT

clone size: few
J gene: TRBJ2-5
D gene: .
V gene: TRBV7-9
CDR3 protein: CASSLDEQTQYF
CDR3 DNA: TGTGCCAGCAGCTTAGATGAGCAGACCCAGTACTTC

clone size: few
J gene: TRBJ1-2
D gene: .
V gene: TRBV19
CDR3 protein: CASSSPWEQNYGYTF
CDR3 DNA: TGTGCCAGTTCTAGCCCGTGGGAACAGAACTATGGCTACACCTTC

clone size: .
J gene: TRBJ2-3
D gene: .
V gene: TRBV7-9
CDR3 protein: CASSLDYFGTDTQYF
CDR3 DNA: TGTGCCAGCAGCCTCGACTACTTCGGCACAGATACGCAGTATTTT

clone size: .
J gene: TRBJ2-5
D gene: .
V gene: TRBV14
CDR3 protein: CASSQIKYLGHQQETQYF
CDR3 DNA: TGTGCCAGCAGCCAAATAAAATACCTAGGCCACCAACAAGAGACCCAGTACTTC

clone size: .
J gene: TRBJ2-7
D gene: .
V gene: TRBV4-1
CDR3 protein: CASSQEAQGYEQYF
CDR3 DNA: TGCGCCAGCAGCCAAGAGGCCCAGGGTTACGAGCAGTACTTC

clone size: once
J gene: TRBJ2-5
D gene: .
V gene: TRBV7-7
CDR3 protein: CASSHGRQETQYF
CDR3 DNA: TGTGCCAGCAGTCATGGACGGCAAGAGACCCAGTACTTC

clone size: .
J gene: TRBJ2-7
D gene: TRBD2
V gene: TRBV9
CDR3 protein: CASSVGTTPTYEQYF
CDR3 DNA: TGTGCCAGCAGCGTCGGGACTACCCCCACCTACGAGCAGTACTTC

clone size: .
J gene: TRBJ1-6
D gene: .
V gene: TRBV5-1
CDR3 protein: CASRTTGDSPLHF
CDR3 DNA: TGCGCCAGCAGAACTACCGGGGATTCACCCCTCCACTTT

clone size: few
J gene: TRBJ1-1
D gene: .
V gene: TRBV4-1
CDR3 protein: CASTSGGYEAFF
CDR3 DNA: TGCGCCAGCACGTCGGGGGGGTATGAAGCTTTCTTT

clone size: .
J gene: TRBJ1-4
D gene: TRBD1
V gene: TRBV4-1
CDR3 protein: CASSRGDSRSEKLFF
CDR3 DNA: TGCGCCAGCAGCCGAGGGGACAGTAGGTCCGAAAAACTGTTTTTT

clone size: .
J gene: TRBJ2-5
D gene: TRBD2
V gene: TRBV2
CDR3 protein: CASISGLAGAGETQYF
CDR3 DNA: TGTGCCAGCATCTCGGGACTAGCGGGAGCGGGAGAGACCCAGTACTTC

clone size: few
J gene: TRBJ1-1
D gene: .
V gene: TRBV3-1/TRBV3-2
CDR3 protein: CASSYRASNTEAFF
CDR3 DNA: TGTGCCAGCAGCTACCGGGCTTCGAACACTGAAGCTTTCTTT

clone size: .
J gene: TRBJ2-1
D gene: .
V gene: TRBV5-1
CDR3 protein: CASEVSGAYNEQFF
CDR3 DNA: TGCGCCAGCGAGGTATCAGGGGCCTACAATGAGCAGTTCTTC

clone size: .
J gene: TRBJ2-7
D gene: TRBD2
V gene: TRBV12-5
CDR3 protein: CASGLVLAGGAYEQYF
CDR3 DNA: TGTGCTAGTGGTTTGGTATTGGCGGGAGGTGCCTACGAGCAGTACTTC

clone size: .
J gene: TRBJ1-3
D gene: .
V gene: TRBV5-6
CDR3 protein: CASSLRRGRNTIYF
CDR3 DNA: TGTGCCAGCAGCTTGCGCCGGGGGCGAAACACCATATATTTT

clone size: few
J gene: TRBJ1-2
D gene: TRBD1
V gene: TRBV18
CDR3 protein: CASSPQRDRGYTF
CDR3 DNA: TGTGCCAGCTCTCCTCAACGGGACAGGGGCTACACCTTC

clone size: .
J gene: TRBJ2-7
D gene: .
V gene: TRBV24-1
CDR3 protein: CATRGVMGEQYF
CDR3 DNA: TGTGCCACCAGGGGGGTCATGGGTGAGCAGTACTTC

clone size: .
J gene: TRBJ2-7
D gene: .
V gene: TRBV5-1
CDR3 protein: CASSLEWEQYF
CDR3 DNA: TGCGCCAGCAGCTTGGAGTGGGAGCAGTACTTC

clone size: .
J gene: TRBJ1-2
D gene: .
V gene: TRBV19
CDR3 protein: CASREEGHRLFYGYTF
CDR3 DNA: TGTGCCAGTAGGGAGGAGGGACACAGACTCTTCTATGGCTACACCTTC

clone size: once
J gene: TRBJ2-3
D gene: .
V gene: TRBV9
CDR3 protein: CASSVATSVTGHTDTQYF
CDR3 DNA: TGTGCCAGCAGCGTAGCTACATCGGTTACAGGGCACACAGATACGCAGTATTTT

clone size: .
J gene: TRBJ2-2
D gene: TRBD2
V gene: TRBV10-3
CDR3 protein: CAIAGGGSGELFF
CDR3 DNA: TGTGCCATCGCGGGGGGCGGGTCCGGGGAGCTGTTTTTT

clone size: .
J gene: TRBJ2-1
D gene: .
V gene: TRBV7-9
CDR3 protein: CASSLGGTFYNEQFF
CDR3 DNA: TGTGCCAGCAGCTTAGGAGGGACCTTCTACAATGAGCAGTTCTTC

clone size: few
J gene: TRBJ1-6
D gene: .
V gene: TRBV5-1
CDR3 protein: CASSLERTDNNSPLHF
CDR3 DNA: TGCGCCAGCAGCTTGGAGCGAACGGACAATAATTCACCCCTCCACTTT

clone size: few
J gene: TRBJ1-5
D gene: .
V gene: TRBV18
CDR3 protein: CASSPQSSRDYNQPQHF
CDR3 DNA: TGTGCCAGCTCACCACAATCAAGCCGGGACTATAATCAGCCCCAGCATTTT

clone size: .
J gene: TRBJ2-1
D gene: TRBD2
V gene: TRBV6-6
CDR3 protein: CASSRDGTIPSHNEQFF
CDR3 DNA: TGTGCCAGCAGCCGAGATGGGACTATTCCCTCCCACAATGAGCAGTTCTTC

clone size: once
J gene: TRBJ2-1
D gene: TRBD1
V gene: TRBV15
CDR3 protein: CATSRGGTGDNEQFF
CDR3 DNA: TGTGCCACCAGCAGAGGGGGGACAGGGGACAATGAGCAGTTCTTC

clone size: .
J gene: TRBJ2-5
D gene: TRBD1
V gene: TRBV6-2/TRBV6-3
CDR3 protein: CASSRQGGQETQYF
CDR3 DNA: TGTGCCAGCAGTCGACAGGGGGGCCAAGAGACCCAGTACTTC

clone size: .
J gene: TRBJ1-1
D gene: .
V gene: TRBV29-1
CDR3 protein: CSVLRDPNTEAFF
CDR3 DNA: TGCAGCGTACTACGGGACCCGAACACTGAAGCTTTCTTT

clone size: few
J gene: TRBJ1-2
D gene: .
V gene: TRBV10-3
CDR3 protein: CAISVGTPNYGYTF
CDR3 DNA: TGTGCCATCAGTGTTGGGACTCCTAACTATGGCTACACCTTC

clone size: .
J gene: TRBJ2-7
D gene: TRBD1
V gene: TRBV6-6
CDR3 protein: CASSFRDSKDEQYF
CDR3 DNA: TGTGCCAGCAGCTTCCGGGACAGTAAGGACGAGCAGTACTTC